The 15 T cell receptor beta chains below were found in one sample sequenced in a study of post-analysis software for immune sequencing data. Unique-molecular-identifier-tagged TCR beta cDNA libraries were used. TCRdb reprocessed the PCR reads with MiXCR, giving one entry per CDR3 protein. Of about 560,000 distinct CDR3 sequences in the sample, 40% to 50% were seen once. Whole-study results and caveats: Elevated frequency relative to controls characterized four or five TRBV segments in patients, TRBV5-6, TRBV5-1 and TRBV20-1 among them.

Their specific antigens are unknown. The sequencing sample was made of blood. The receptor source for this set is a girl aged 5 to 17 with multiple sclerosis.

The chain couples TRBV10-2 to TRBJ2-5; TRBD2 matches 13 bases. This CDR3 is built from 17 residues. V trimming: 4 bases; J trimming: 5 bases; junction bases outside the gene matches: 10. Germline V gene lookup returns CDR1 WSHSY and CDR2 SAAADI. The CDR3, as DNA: TGCGCCAGCAGTGCGGGACTAGCGGGACCCGCCAGGGAGACCCAGTACTTC. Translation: CASSAGLAGPARETQYF.

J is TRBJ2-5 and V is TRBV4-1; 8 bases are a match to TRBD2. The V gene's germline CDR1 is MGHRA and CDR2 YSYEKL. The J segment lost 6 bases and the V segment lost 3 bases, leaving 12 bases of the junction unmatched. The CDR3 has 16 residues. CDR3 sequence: CASSHQRAGVSKTQYF. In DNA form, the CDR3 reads TGCGCCAGCAGCCACCAGAGAGCGGGAGTTAGTAAGACCCAGTACTTC.

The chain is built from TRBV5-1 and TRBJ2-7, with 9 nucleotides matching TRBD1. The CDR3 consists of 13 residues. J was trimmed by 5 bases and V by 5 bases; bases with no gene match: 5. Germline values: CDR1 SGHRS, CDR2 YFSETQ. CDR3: CASRGTGIDEQYF. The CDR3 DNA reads TGCGCCAGCAGAGGGACAGGGATCGACGAGCAGTACTTC.

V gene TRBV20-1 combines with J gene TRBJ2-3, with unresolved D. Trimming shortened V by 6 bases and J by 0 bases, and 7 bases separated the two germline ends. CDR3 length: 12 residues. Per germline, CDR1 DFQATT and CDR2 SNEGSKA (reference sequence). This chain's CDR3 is CSAKGSTDTQYF. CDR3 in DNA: TGCAGTGCCAAAGGGAGCACAGATACGCAGTATTTT.

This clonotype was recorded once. The CDR3 loop reads CASSGGRGGAKDTQYF. Written as DNA, the CDR3 is TGTGCCAGCAGTGGCGGGCGCGGGGGGGCGAAAGATACGCAGTATTTT. This chain connects TRBV6-4 to TRBJ2-3; 9 nucleotides align to TRBD2. The CDR3 extends over 16 amino acids. Germline V lookup: CDR1 MRHNA, CDR2 SNTAGT. Trimming removed 4 bases from V and 5 bases from J; junction bases left unmatched: 10.

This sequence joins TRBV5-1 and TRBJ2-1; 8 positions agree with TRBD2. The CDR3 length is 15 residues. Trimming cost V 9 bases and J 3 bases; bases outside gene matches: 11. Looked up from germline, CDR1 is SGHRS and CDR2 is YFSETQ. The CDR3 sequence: CATSDSGIDYNEQFF. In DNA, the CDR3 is TGCGCCACCTCTGATAGCGGGATCGACTACAATGAGCAGTTCTTC.

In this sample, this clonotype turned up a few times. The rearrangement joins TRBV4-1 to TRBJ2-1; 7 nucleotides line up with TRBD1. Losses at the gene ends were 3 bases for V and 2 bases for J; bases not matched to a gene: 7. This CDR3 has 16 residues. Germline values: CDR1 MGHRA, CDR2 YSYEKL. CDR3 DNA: TGCGCCAGCAGCCAGGGCAGGGGGTTAACCTACAATGAGCAGTTCTTC. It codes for CASSQGRGLTYNEQFF.

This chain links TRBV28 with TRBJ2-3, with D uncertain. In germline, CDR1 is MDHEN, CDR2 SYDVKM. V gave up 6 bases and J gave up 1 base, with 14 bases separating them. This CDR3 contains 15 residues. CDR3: CASRLNGVGTDTQYF. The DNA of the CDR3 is TGTGCCAGCAGGCTAAATGGGGTGGGCACAGATACGCAGTATTTT.

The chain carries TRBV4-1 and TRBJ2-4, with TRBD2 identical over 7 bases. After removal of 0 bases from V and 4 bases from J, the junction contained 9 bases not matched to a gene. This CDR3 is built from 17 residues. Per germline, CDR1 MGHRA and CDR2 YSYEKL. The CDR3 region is CASSQEGIGTKKNIQYF. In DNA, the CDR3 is TGCGCCAGCAGCCAAGAGGGGATTGGGACTAAGAAAAACATTCAGTACTTC.

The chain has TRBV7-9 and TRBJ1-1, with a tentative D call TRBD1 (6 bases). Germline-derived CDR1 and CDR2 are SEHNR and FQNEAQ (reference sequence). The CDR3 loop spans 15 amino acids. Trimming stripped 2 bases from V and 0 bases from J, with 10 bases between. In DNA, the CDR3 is TGTGCCAGCAGCTTACAACAGGGATTGAACACTGAAGCTTTCTTT. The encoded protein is CASSLQQGLNTEAFF.

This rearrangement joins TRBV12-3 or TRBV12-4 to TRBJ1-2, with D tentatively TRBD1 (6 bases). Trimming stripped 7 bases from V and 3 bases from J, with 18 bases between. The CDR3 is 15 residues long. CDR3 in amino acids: CASTTRGGPYYGYTF. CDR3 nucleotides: TGTGCCAGCACTACCAGGGGCGGGCCCTACTATGGCTACACCTTC.

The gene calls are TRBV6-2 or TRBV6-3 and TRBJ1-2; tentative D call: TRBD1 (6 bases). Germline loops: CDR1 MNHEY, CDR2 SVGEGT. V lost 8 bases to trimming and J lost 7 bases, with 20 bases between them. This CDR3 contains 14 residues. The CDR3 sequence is CASGQQGYKRGYTF. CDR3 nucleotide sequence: TGTGCCAGCGGACAACAGGGTTATAAGCGTGGCTACACCTTC.

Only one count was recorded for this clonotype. The CDR3 DNA reads TGTGCCAGCAGCTTACTGGGACTAGAGAACACCGGGGAGCTGTTTTTT. This gives the protein CASSLLGLENTGELFF. The V gene is TRBV7-9, the J gene TRBJ2-2, with 8 bases identical to TRBD2. The J segment lost 1 base and the V segment lost 2 bases, leaving 3 bases of the junction unmatched. Germline-derived CDR1 and CDR2 are SEHNR and FQNEAQ (reference sequence). The CDR3 extends over 16 amino acids.

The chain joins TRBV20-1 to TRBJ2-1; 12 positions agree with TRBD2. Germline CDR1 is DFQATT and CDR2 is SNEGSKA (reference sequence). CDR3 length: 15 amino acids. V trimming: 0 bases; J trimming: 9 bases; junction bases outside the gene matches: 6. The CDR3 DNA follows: TGCAGTGCTAGAGATTTTGAACTAGCGGGAGGTGAGCAGTTCTTC. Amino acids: CSARDFELAGGEQFF.

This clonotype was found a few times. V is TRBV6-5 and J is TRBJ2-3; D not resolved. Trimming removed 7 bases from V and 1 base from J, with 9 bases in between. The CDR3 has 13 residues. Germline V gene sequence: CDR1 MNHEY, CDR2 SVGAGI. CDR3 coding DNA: TGTGCCAGCACTCCCCGCGGCACAGATACGCAGTATTTT. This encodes CASTPRGTDTQYF.